This TCR beta chain comes out of a study of vaccination and CD4 T cells after COVID-19. The wider study: Some control cultures received a CEFX pool, which served as the positive control. Others received an HIV-1 Nef pool or no peptide. Study outcomes and limitations: Median SARS-CoV-2-reactive clonotype numbers went from approximately 21 to 40; this increase was not significant.

As for treatment: roughly 10-day PBMC culture with coronavirus spike peptide pools or control peptides (ViraFEST assay). ViraFEST enlarged antigen-specific T cell populations with peptide pools and afterwards sequenced TCRs. In germline, CDR1 is DFQATT, CDR2 SNEGSKA (reference sequence). Trimming shortened V by 6 bases and J by 1 base, and 16 bases separated the two germline ends. The CDR3 length is 14 residues. Sequencing of DNA taken from cultured CD4+ T cells relied on the Oncomine TCR Beta short-read assay. Genomic DNA was drawn out of CD4+ T cells grown in culture. TCRdb itself ran the PCR reads through MiXCR, one entry per CDR3 protein. The sample consists of roughly 15,000 distinct CDR3 sequences, about 54% of them appearing once. A word on this clonotype: Its antigen is currently unknown.

The sequence came from a human donor who had recovered from COVID-19. The chain joins TRBV20-1 to TRBJ2-7; D may be TRBD2 (5 bases). Sequenced: CD4+ T cells from blood, cultured in vitro. CDR3 amino acids: CSAPASGGSYEQYF. The CDR3 nucleotides are TGCAGTGCCCCCGCGAGCGGAGGTTCCTACGAGCAGTACTTC.